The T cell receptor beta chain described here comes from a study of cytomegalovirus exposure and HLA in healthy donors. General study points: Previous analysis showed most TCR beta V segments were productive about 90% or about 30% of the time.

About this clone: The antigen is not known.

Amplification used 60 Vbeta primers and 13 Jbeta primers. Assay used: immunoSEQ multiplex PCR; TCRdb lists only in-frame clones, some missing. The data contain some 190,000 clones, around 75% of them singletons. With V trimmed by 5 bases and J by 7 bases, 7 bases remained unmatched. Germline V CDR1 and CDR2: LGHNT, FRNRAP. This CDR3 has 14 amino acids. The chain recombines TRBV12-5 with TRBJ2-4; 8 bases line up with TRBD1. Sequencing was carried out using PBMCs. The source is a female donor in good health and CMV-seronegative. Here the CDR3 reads CASGITGGRNIQYF. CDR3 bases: TGTGCTAGTGGTATCACAGGGGGAAGGAACATTCAGTACTTC.